The following is a T cell receptor (beta chain) sequence with its context. Antigen specificity is unknown. Primed by a sample-barcoded 5' primer and a J-beta primer mix, a second PCR proceeded for roughly 7 to 12 cycles. In TCRdb, the 5' RACE reads were re-called with MiXCR into one record per CDR3 protein. This sample yields about 680,000 distinct CDR3 sequences, of which around half are seen a single time; approximately 32% belongs to the top ten. V shed 4 bases, J shed 9 bases, and the junction held 8 bases outside the gene matches. Per the germline V gene, CDR1 is SGHTA and CDR2 is FQGNSA. This CDR3 contains 14 residues. The sample belongs to a study of blood T cells in healthy people across ages. Study observations and caveats: In the absence of known donor CMV status, changes in expanded clonotypes were possibly confounded. With age, beta diversity per million T cells declined roughly linearly, significantly by 30 to 50.

V usage is TRBV7-2 and J usage is TRBJ2-1; 8 bases line up with TRBD1. The material sequenced was blood. This sequence originates from an older woman in good health. The CDR3 protein is CASSYGQGYSEQFF. The CDR3 DNA sequence: TGTGCCAGCAGCTACGGACAGGGATATAGTGAGCAGTTCTTC.